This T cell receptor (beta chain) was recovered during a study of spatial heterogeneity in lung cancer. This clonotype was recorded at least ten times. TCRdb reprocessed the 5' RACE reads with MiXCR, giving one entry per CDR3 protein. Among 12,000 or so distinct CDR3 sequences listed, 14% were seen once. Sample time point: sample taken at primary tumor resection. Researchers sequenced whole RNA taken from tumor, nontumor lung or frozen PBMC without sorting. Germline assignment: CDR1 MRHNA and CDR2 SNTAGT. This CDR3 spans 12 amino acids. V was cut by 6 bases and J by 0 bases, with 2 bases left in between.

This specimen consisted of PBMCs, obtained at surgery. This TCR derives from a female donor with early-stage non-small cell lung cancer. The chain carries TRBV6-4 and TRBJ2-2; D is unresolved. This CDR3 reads CASSTNTGELFF. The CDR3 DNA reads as TGTGCCAGCAGCACGAACACCGGGGAGCTGTTTTTT.